The clone carrying this T cell receptor beta chain was seen at least ten times. Its antigen is as yet unknown. These data are taken from a study of T-cell memory formation after mild COVID-19. The germline V gene has CDR1 SGHRS and CDR2 YFSETQ. V was clipped by 1 base and J by 0 bases, with 8 bases between them. The CDR3 contains 14 residues. Study-level findings and limits: Clones shrinking between day 15 and 85 showed a balanced CD4/CD8 split, and those that grew later tilted toward CD4+. Contracting CD4+ clones lay largely in CM and EM, with CD8+ ones residing in EMRA. Some responding clones appeared in pre-infection memory, suggesting cross-reactive memory joined.

TCRdb passed the 5' RACE reads through MiXCR, listing each CDR3 protein once. Here the sample spans around 340,000 distinct CDR3 sequences, roughly 15% being singletons. This TCR was recovered from a man aged 18 to 29 who had mild COVID-19 (a few samples of this study predate the infection). Cell type and time point are not known. Sequencing was carried out using PBMCs or a T cell subset sorted from them (not recorded which). The chain carries TRBV5-1 and TRBJ2-7; no definite D call. DNA of the CDR3: TGCGCCAGCAGCTTGACGGTCCGCTCCTACGAGCAGTACTTC. Translating gives CASSLTVRSYEQYF. Combining the CDR3 with reference TRBV5-1 and TRBJ2-7 gives the whole variable domain KAGVTQTPRYLIKTRGQQVTLSCSPISGHRSVSWYQQTPGQGLQFLFEYFSETQRNKGNFPGRFSGRQFSNSRSEMNVSTLELGDSALYLCASSLTVRSYEQYFGPGTRLTVT.